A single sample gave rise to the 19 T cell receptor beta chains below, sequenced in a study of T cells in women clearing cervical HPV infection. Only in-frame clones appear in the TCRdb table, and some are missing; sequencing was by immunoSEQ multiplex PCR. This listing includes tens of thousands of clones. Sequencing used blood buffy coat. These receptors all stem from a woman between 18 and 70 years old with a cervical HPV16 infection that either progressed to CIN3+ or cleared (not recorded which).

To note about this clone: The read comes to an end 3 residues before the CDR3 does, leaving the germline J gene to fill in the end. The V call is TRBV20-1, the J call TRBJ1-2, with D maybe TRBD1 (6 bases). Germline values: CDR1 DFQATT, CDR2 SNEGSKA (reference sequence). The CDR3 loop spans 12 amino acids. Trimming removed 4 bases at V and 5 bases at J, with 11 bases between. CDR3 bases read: TGCAGTGCTAAGCCAGGGGAGTATGGC. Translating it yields CSAKPGEYG. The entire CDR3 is CSAKPGEYGYTF.

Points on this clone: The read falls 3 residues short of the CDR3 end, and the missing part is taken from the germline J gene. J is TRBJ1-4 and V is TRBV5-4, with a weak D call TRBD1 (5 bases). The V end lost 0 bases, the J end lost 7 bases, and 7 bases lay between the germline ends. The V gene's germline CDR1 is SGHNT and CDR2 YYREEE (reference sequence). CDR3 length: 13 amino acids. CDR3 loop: CASSLGQGEKLFF. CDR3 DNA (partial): TGTGCCAGCAGCTTGGGGCAGGGTGAAAAA.

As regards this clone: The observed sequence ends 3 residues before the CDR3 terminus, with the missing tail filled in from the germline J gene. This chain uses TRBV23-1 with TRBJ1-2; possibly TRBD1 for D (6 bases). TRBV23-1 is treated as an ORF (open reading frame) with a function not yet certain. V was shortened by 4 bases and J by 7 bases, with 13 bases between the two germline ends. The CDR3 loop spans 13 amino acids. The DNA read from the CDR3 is TGCGCCAGCAGTCGTCAGGGGATGGGTGGC. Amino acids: CASSRQGMGG. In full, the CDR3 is CASSRQGMGGYTF.

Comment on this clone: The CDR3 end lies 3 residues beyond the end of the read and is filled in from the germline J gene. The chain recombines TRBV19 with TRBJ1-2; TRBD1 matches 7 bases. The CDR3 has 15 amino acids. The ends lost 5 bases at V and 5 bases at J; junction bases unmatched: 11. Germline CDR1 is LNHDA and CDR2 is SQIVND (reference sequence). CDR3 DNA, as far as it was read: TGTGCCAGTAGTCCACAGGGGAAGAACGTTTATGGC. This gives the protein CASSPQGKNVYG. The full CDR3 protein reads CASSPQGKNVYGYTF. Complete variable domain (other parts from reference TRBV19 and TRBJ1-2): DGGITQSPKYLFRKEGQNVTLSCEQNLNHDAMYWYRQDPGQGLRLIYYSQIVNDFQKGDIAEGYSVSREKKESFPLTVTSAQKNPTAFYLCASSPQGKNVYGYTFGSGTRLTVV.

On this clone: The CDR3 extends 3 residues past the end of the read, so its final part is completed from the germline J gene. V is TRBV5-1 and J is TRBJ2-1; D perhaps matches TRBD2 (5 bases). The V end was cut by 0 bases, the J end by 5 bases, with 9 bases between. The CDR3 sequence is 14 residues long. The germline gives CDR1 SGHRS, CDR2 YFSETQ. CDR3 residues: CASSLEPSNNEQFF. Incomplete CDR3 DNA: TGCGCCAGCAGCTTGGAACCTAGCAACAATGAG. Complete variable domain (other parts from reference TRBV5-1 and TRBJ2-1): KAGVTQTPRYLIKTRGQQVTLSCSPISGHRSVSWYQQTPGQGLQFLFEYFSETQRNKGNFPGRFSGRQFSNSRSEMNVSTLELGDSALYLCASSLEPSNNEQFFGPGTRLTVL.

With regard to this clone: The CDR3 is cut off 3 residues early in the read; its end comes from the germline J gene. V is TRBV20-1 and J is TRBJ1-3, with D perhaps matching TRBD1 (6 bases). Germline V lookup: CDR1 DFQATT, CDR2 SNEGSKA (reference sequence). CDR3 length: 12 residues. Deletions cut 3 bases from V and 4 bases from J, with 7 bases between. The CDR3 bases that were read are TGCAGTGCTAGTGACAGGGGAAACACC. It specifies CSASDRGNT. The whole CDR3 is CSASDRGNTIYF.

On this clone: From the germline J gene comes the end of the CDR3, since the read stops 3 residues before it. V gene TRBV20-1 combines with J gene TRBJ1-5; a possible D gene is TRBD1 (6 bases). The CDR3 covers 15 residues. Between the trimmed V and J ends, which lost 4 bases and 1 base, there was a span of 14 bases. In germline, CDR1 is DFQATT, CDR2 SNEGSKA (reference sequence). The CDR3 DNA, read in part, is TGCAGTGCTAACCACCTAGGGGGAAGCAATCAGCCC. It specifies CSANHLGGSNQP. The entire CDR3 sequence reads CSANHLGGSNQPQHF.

The covered CDR3 bases are TGTGCCAGCAGCTTCGGCGGGCCGGGCGAG. Residues: CASSFGGPGE. The entire CDR3 is CASSFGGPGEQYF. The chain is built from TRBV5-6 and TRBJ2-7, with D possibly matching TRBD2 (5 bases). The missing CDR3 end, 3 residues past where the read stops, is filled in from the germline J gene. CDR1 and CDR2 from the germline V gene are SGHDT and YYEEEE. Between the trimmed V and J ends, which lost 2 bases and 6 bases, there was a span of 12 bases. This CDR3 is 13 amino acids long. Combining the CDR3 with reference TRBV5-6 and TRBJ2-7 gives the whole variable domain DAGVTQSPTHLIKTRGQQVTLRCSPKSGHDTVSWYQQALGQGPQFIFQYYEEEERQRGNFPDRFSGHQFPNYSSELNVNALLLGDSALYLCASSFGGPGEQYFGPGTRLTVT.

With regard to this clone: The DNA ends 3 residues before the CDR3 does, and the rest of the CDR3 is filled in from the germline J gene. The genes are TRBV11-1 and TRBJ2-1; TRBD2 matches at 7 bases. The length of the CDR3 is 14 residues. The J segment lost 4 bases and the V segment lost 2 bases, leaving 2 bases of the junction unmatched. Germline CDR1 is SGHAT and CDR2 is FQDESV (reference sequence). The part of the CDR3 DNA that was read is TGTGCCAGCAGCTTACTAGCGGAGTACAATGAG. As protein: CASSLLAEYNE. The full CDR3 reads CASSLLAEYNEQFF.

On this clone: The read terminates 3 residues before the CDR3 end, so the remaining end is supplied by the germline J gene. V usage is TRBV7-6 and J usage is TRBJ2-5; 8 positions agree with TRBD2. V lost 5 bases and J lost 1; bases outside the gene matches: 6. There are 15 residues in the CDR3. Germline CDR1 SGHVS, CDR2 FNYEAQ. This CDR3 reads CASSRAGEGQETQYF. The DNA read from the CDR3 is TGTGCCAGCAGCCGAGCGGGAGAGGGCCAAGAGACC.

CDR3 bases read: TGCGCCAGCAGCGAACAGGGAACTGGGGCCAACGTC. It codes for CASSEQGTGANV. From start to end, the CDR3 is CASSEQGTGANVLTF. The rearrangement links TRBV5-1 to TRBJ2-6; maybe TRBD1 (6 bases). Read sequence stops 3 residues before the CDR3 end, and the germline J gene provides the missing end. This CDR3 region has 15 residues. Germline-derived CDR1 and CDR2 are SGHRS and YFSETQ. V was shortened by 4 bases and J by 2 bases, with 10 bases between the two germline ends.

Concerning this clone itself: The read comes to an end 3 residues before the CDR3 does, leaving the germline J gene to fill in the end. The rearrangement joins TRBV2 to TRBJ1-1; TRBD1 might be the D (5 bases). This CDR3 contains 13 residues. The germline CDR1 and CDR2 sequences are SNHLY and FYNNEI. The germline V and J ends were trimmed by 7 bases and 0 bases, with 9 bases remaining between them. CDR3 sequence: CASTGGVNTEAFF. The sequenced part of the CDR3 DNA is TGTGCCAGCACCGGAGGGGTGAACACTGAA. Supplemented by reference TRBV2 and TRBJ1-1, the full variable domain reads EPEVTQTPSHQVTQMGQEVILRCVPISNHLYFYWYRQILGQKVEFLVSFYNNEISEKSEIFDDQFSVERPDGSNFTLKIRSTKLEDSAMYFCASTGGVNTEAFFGQGTRLTVV.

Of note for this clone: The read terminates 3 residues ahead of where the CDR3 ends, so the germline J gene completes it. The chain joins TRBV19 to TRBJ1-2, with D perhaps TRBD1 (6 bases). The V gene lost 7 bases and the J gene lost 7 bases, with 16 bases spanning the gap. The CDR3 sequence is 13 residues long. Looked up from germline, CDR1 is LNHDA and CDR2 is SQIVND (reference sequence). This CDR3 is CASIPTGLGGYTF. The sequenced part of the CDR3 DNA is TGTGCCAGTATACCCACAGGGCTCGGTGGC.

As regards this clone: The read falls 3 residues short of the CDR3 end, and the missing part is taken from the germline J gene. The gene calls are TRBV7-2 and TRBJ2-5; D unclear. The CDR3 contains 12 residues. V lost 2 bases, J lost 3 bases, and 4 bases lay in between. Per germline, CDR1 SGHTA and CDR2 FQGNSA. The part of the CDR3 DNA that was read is TGTGCCAGCAGCTTACTAGAAGAGACC. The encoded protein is CASSLLEET. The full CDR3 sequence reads CASSLLEETQYF.

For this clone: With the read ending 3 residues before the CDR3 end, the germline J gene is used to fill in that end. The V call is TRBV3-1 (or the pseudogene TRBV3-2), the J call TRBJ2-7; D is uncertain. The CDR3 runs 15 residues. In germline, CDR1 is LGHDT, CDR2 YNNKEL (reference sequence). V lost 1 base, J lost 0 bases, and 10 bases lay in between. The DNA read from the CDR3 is TGTGCCAGCAGCCAAGTGCTCGGTTTCTCCTACGAG. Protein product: CASSQVLGFSYE. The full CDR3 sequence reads CASSQVLGFSYEQYF.

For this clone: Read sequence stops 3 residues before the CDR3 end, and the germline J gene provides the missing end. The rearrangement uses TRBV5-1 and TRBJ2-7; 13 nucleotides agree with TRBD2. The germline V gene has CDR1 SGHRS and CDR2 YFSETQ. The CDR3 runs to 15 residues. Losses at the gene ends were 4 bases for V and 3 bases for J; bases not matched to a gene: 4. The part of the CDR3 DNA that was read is TGCGCCAGCAGCGGGGGACTAGCGGGGATCTACGAG. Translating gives CASSGGLAGIYE. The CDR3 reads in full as CASSGGLAGIYEQYF.

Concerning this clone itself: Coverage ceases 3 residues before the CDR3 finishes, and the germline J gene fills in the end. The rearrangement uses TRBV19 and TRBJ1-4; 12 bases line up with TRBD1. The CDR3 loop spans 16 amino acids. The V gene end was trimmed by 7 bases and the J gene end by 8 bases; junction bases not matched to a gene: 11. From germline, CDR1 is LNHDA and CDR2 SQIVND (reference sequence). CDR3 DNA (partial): TGTGCCAGTACCCCAAGCCCCGGGACAGGGGGCGAAAAA. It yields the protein CASTPSPGTGGEK. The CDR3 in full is CASTPSPGTGGEKLFF. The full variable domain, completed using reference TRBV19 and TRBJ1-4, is DGGITQSPKYLFRKEGQNVTLSCEQNLNHDAMYWYRQDPGQGLRLIYYSQIVNDFQKGDIAEGYSVSREKKESFPLTVTSAQKNPTAFYLCASTPSPGTGGEKLFFGSGTQLSVL.

The sequenced CDR3 bases are TGTGCCAGCGAGATGGGTCCGGGCTACAATGAG. Protein sequence: CASEMGPGYNE. The entire CDR3 sequence reads CASEMGPGYNEQFF. This sequence joins TRBV5-4 and TRBJ2-1; D unresolved. The observed sequence ends 3 residues before the CDR3 terminus, with the missing tail filled in from the germline J gene. Germline V gene data show CDR1 as SGHNT and CDR2 as YYREEE (reference sequence). The V and J ends lost 7 bases and 3 bases respectively, with 14 bases between them. This CDR3 is 14 amino acids long.

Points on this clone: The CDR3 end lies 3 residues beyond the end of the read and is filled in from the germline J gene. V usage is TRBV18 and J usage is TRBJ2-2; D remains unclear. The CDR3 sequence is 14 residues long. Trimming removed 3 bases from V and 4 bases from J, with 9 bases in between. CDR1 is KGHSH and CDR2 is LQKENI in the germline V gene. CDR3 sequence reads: CASSPGQSTGELFF. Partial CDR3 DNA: TGTGCCAGCTCACCGGGCCAGTCCACCGGGGAG.